This is a list of T cell receptor beta chains from one sample in a study of blood T cell repertoires in COVID-19. The repertoire was sequenced with immunoSEQ multiplex PCR; TCRdb's copy has only in-frame clones and lacks some. The sample records about 140,000 clones, roughly 85% being singletons. What was sequenced was peripheral blood. The receptors were gathered from a man in his fifties with acute or convalescent COVID-19. Both conserved end residues are part of each CDR3. The D gene is left open where the match is weak. Size values are once, few and many counts, or a class for expanded clones, and some rows have none.

>.|TRBV2|.|TRBJ2-7
TGTGCCAGCAGTGACAGTTCCCACGAGCAGTACTTC
CASSDSSHEQYF
>TRBD1|TRBV2|.|TRBJ1-5
TGTGCCAGCAGTGCGGGACAGGGGGTTCAGCCCCAGCATTTT
CASSAGQGVQPQHF
>TRBD1|TRBV5-6|few|TRBJ1-2
TGTGCCAGCAGTAGGGACAGGGGCTTCTATGGCTACACCTTC
CASSRDRGFYGYTF
>.|TRBV30|.|TRBJ1-2
TGTGCCTGGAGACAGGGCGGTGGCTACACCTTC
CAWRQGGGYTF
>.|TRBV28|.|TRBJ1-1
TGTGCCAGCAGTTCCGGCACAGGGTCCCTTGGAGCTTTCTTT
CASSSGTGSLGAFF
>.|TRBV11-2|.|TRBJ2-3
TGTGCCAGCAGCTCCCGCCTTGCGGGAACAGATACGCAGTATTTT
CASSSRLAGTDTQYF
>.|TRBV5-4|.|TRBJ2-7
TGTGCCAGCAGCCCGCCCCAGGGATCTGACGAGCAGTACTTC
CASSPPQGSDEQYF
>.|TRBV24-1|.|TRBJ2-1
TGTGCCACCAGTGACTACACTAGCAGCTCCTACAATGAGCAGTTCTTC
CATSDYTSSSYNEQFF
>.|TRBV10-3|.|TRBJ1-2
TGTGCCATCGATAGCGCAGCAGCTAACTATGGCTACACCTTC
CAIDSAAANYGYTF
>.|TRBV6-5|once|TRBJ1-1
TGTGCCAGCAGCGGGTCGGAGAACACTGAAGCTTTCTTT
CASSGSENTEAFF
>.|TRBV7-9|once|TRBJ2-7
TGTGCCAGCACCTCGGAGACAGAGACCAACGAGCAGTACTTC
CASTSETETNEQYF
>.|TRBV19|.|TRBJ1-3
TGTGCCAGCCGGACAGACGGAAACACCATATATTTT
CASRTDGNTIYF
>.|TRBV27|.|TRBJ2-3
TGTGCCAGCAGTTTACCGCCAGGGGGGAGCGTTTCAGATACGCAGTATTTT
CASSLPPGGSVSDTQYF
>.|TRBV5-1|.|TRBJ1-4
TGCGCCAGCAGCTCAGGGGCTAATGAAAAACTGTTTTTT
CASSSGANEKLFF
>TRBD1|TRBV7-9|.|TRBJ1-5
TGTGCCAGCAGCTCCGGACAGGGGGGGAATCAGCCCCAGCATTTT
CASSSGQGGNQPQHF
>.|TRBV6-1|.|TRBJ1-2
TGTGCCAGCAGTGAAGGGGGGCAAGGCTATGGCTACACCTTC
CASSEGGQGYGYTF
>.|TRBV19|.|TRBJ1-6
TGTGCCAGTAGTATCGGCGGGGCTAATTCACCCCTCCACTTT
CASSIGGANSPLHF
>TRBD2|TRBV19|.|TRBJ2-3
TGTGCCAGTAGTTTCCTAGCGGGATCCACAGATACGCAGTATTTT
CASSFLAGSTDTQYF
>.|TRBV28|few|TRBJ1-1
TGTGCCAGCAGTACAATGAACACTGAAGCTTTCTTT
CASSTMNTEAFF
>.|TRBV28|.|TRBJ1-1
TGTGCCAGCACCCCTAACGTAGGGGGGAACACTGAAGCTTTCTTT
CASTPNVGGNTEAFF
>TRBD1|TRBV30|once|TRBJ1-5
TGTGCCTGGGGACAGGATAGCAATCAGCCCCAGCATTTT
CAWGQDSNQPQHF
>TRBD1|TRBV4-1|once|TRBJ2-7
TGCGCCAGCAGCCACCCCGGACAGGTTACCTACGAGCAGTACTTC
CASSHPGQVTYEQYF
>TRBD1|TRBV3-1/TRBV3-2|few|TRBJ1-2
TGTGCCAGCAGCTCCTACAGGGGTGGCTACACCTTC
CASSSYRGGYTF
>TRBD2|TRBV5-6|.|TRBJ2-1
TGTGCCAGCAGCGACGGGACTAGCGGGAGGGCCGTCTACAATGAGCAGTTCTTC
CASSDGTSGRAVYNEQFF
>.|TRBV11-3|.|TRBJ2-5
TGTGCCAGCAGCTTAGGGCAGCGTATTTCTCAAGAGACCCAGTACTTC
CASSLGQRISQETQYF
>.|TRBV3-1/TRBV3-2|.|TRBJ1-6
TGTGCCAGCAGCCATAGGATCCGAGGATCGGGTAATTCACCCCTCCACTTT
CASSHRIRGSGNSPLHF